These T cell receptor beta chains were read from a single sample in a study of OX40 agonist ivuxolimab in advanced cancers. Assay: immunoSEQ multiplex PCR; the TCRdb copy retains only in-frame clones and omits some. The profile covers approximately 13,000 clones, with nearly 85% appearing a single time and around 24% taken by the ten largest. The sequencing here drew on CD4+ or CD8+ T cells sorted from blood, taken in a trial of the OX40 agonist ivuxolimab. These receptors came from an adult with an advanced solid tumor such as melanoma, head and neck, liver or kidney cancer. Each CDR3 is given with its conserved first and last residue. D genes are given only for firm matches.

v_gene: TRBV10-2; j_gene: TRBJ2-3; d_gene: -; CDR3nt: TGCGCCAGCAGTGAGGAAACAGGTTTGATGGATACGCAGTATTTT; CDR3aa: CASSEETGLMDTQYF
v_gene: TRBV13; j_gene: TRBJ2-7; d_gene: TRBD2; CDR3nt: TGTGCCAGCAGCTTAAAAACCGCGGGAGGCTACGAGCAGTACTTC; CDR3aa: CASSLKTAGGYEQYF
v_gene: TRBV30; j_gene: TRBJ2-2; d_gene: -; CDR3nt: TGTGCCTGGAGTGTTGACACCTTCACCGGGGAGCTGTTTTTT; CDR3aa: CAWSVDTFTGELFF
v_gene: TRBV4-2; j_gene: TRBJ2-2; d_gene: TRBD2; CDR3nt: TGTGCCAGCAGCCAAGAGCGGGGGGTTAGATCGAACACCGGGGAGCTGTTTTTT; CDR3aa: CASSQERGVRSNTGELFF
v_gene: TRBV11-2; j_gene: TRBJ2-1; d_gene: TRBD2; CDR3nt: TGTGCCAGCAGCTTTCCGGGGGGCAATGAGCAGTTCTTC; CDR3aa: CASSFPGGNEQFF
v_gene: TRBV11-2; j_gene: TRBJ2-7; d_gene: -; CDR3nt: TGTGCCAGCAGCTTTTCTCCCGACGAGCAGTACTTC; CDR3aa: CASSFSPDEQYF
v_gene: TRBV7-9; j_gene: TRBJ2-7; d_gene: -; CDR3nt: TGTGCCAGCAGCTTACCCGGGACCTTCTACGAGCAGTACTTC; CDR3aa: CASSLPGTFYEQYF
v_gene: TRBV7-8; j_gene: TRBJ2-1; d_gene: -; CDR3nt: TGTGCCAGCAGGGGAGCGGTGAGCTCCTACAATGAGCAGTTCTTC; CDR3aa: CASRGAVSSYNEQFF
v_gene: TRBV10-2; j_gene: TRBJ2-3; d_gene: -; CDR3nt: TGCGCCAGCAGACTAGCATCCGTACTAGATACGCAGTATTTT; CDR3aa: CASRLASVLDTQYF
v_gene: TRBV2; j_gene: TRBJ2-2; d_gene: TRBD1; CDR3nt: TGTGCCCTCAGGGGGTCGAGACGGGCGGTTTCGTTCGGGGAGCTGTTTTTT; CDR3aa: CALRGSRRAVSFGELFF
v_gene: TRBV10-3; j_gene: TRBJ2-3; d_gene: TRBD1; CDR3nt: TGTGCCATCCGACAGGGTGGTGATACGCAGTATTTT; CDR3aa: CAIRQGGDTQYF
v_gene: TRBV4-1; j_gene: TRBJ1-5; d_gene: -; CDR3nt: TGCGCCAGCAGCCAAGACCCTAGCAATCAGCCCCAGCATTTT; CDR3aa: CASSQDPSNQPQHF
v_gene: TRBV6-9; j_gene: TRBJ2-5; d_gene: TRBD2; CDR3nt: TGTGCCAGCAGGTGGGAGGGATTGGAGACCCAGTACTTC; CDR3aa: CASRWEGLETQYF
v_gene: TRBV6-6; j_gene: TRBJ2-5; d_gene: TRBD1; CDR3nt: TGTGCCAGCAGTTCTCCGGGACAGGGGGACCAAGAGACCCAGTACTTC; CDR3aa: CASSSPGQGDQETQYF
v_gene: TRBV7-9; j_gene: TRBJ2-7; d_gene: TRBD1; CDR3nt: TGTGCCAGCAGCGAGATACAGGGGCTCTACGAGCAGTACTTC; CDR3aa: CASSEIQGLYEQYF
v_gene: TRBV10-3; j_gene: TRBJ1-6; d_gene: -; CDR3nt: TGTGCCATCAGTGTTGAGGAACCCAATTCACCCCTCCACTTT; CDR3aa: CAISVEEPNSPLHF
v_gene: TRBV6-5; j_gene: TRBJ2-7; d_gene: TRBD1; CDR3nt: TGTGCCAGCAGTTACTCAACAGGGGGTCACTACGAGCAGTACTTC; CDR3aa: CASSYSTGGHYEQYF